This TCR beta chain appears in the sequencing data of a study of cytomegalovirus exposure and HLA in healthy donors. Study-wide points: Association of a missense DCLRE1C variant with TCR beta V- and J-gene trimming was reported in a later analysis.

This PCR relied on a set of 60 Vbeta primers and 13 Jbeta primers. TCRdb keeps only in-frame clones here, not all; method: immunoSEQ multiplex PCR. Here the sample spans about 160,000 clones, around 83% being singletons. Healthy bone marrow donors made up the cohort. Note on this clone: Its antigen is unidentified.

V shed 2 bases and J shed 6 bases, with 13 bases lying between them. Germline-derived CDR1 and CDR2 are LNHDA and SQIVND (reference sequence). The CDR3 runs 15 residues. Source material: PBMCs. The source of this sequence is a man in his forties or fifties in good health and CMV-seropositive. The chain joins TRBV19 to TRBJ2-2; possible D gene TRBD2, 5 bases. CDR3 bases: TGTGCCAGTAGTATAAACGGGTACGGGGCCGGGGAGCTGTTTTTT. Protein sequence: CASSINGYGAGELFF.